This T cell receptor (beta chain) comes out of a study of CXCR3-negative and CXCR3-positive naive CD8 T cells. Study outcomes and limitations: High diversity, comparable across both naive subsets, contrasted with much lower diversity in memory CD8+ cells. Surface CD5 was comparable between naive subsets; TCR strength was inferred from TRB CDR3 properties.

Through 5' RACE with UMI labels, the TRB cDNA libraries were prepared. TCRdb re-analyzed the 5' RACE reads; it lists each CDR3 protein once, without DNA. This sample's clone table lists 40,000 to 55,000 distinct CDR3 sequences. By phenotype, naive CD8+ T cells were CD45RO-CCR7+CD27+CD95-. Judged by frequency, this clonotype is medium-sized. The antigen is unknown. CDR1 and CDR2 from the germline V gene are SGHVS and FNYEAQ. This CDR3 contains 14 residues. This sequence originates from a human donor in good health. Some clones in this sample may be carry-over from other donors' samples. Sequenced sample: naive CXCR3- CD8+ T cells from blood. Subset here: CD45RO-CCR7+CD27+CD95- naive CD8+ T cells lacking CXCR3 (TNR3-). The chain recombines TRBV7-6 with TRBJ1-5. The CDR3 loop reads CASSLRAGNQPQHF.